The entry below describes one TCR beta chain. The sample originates from a study of T-cell reconstitution after alpha-beta-depleted transplantation in children. Construction of the TCRbeta library involved unique molecular identifiers. One entry per CDR3 protein results from TCRdb running MiXCR on the PCR reads. The sample consists of more than 150,000 distinct CDR3 sequences, 6.5% to 7.5% of them appearing once. The CDR3 contains 14 residues. Trimming removed 7 bases at V and 6 bases at J, with 19 bases between. Sample: PBMCs from the stem cell graft donor, taken from the stem cell graft. The chain joins TRBV12-3 or TRBV12-4 to TRBJ2-7; a weak D match, TRBD1 (6 bases). This TCR derives from a human donor who donated a stem cell graft to a child with Wiskott-Aldrich syndrome. The CDR3 sequence is CASTIWGQGGEQYF. The CDR3 DNA sequence: TGTGCCAGCACCATATGGGGGCAAGGGGGCGAGCAGTACTTC.